The clone carrying this T cell receptor (beta chain) was counted at least ten times. As yet, its antigen is unknown. The entry originates in a study of early T cells in non-severe SARS-CoV-2 infection. Study in general: The chains were unpaired, and the sequenced material was bulk RNA from unsorted whole blood.

Study-wide points: Private and CD4 specificities were missed by VDJdb matching, which favored anti-spike CD8 responses.

V gave up 1 base and J gave up 8 bases, with 10 bases separating them. CDR1 SEHNR and CDR2 FQNEAQ come from the germline V gene (reference sequence). The CDR3 sequence is 13 residues long. TCRdb recomputed calls from the 5' RACE reads with MiXCR, one row per CDR3 protein. The sample has 75,000 or so distinct CDR3 sequences; around 15% are singletons. The receptor's source is an adult who was a healthcare worker with PCR-confirmed SARS-CoV-2 infection or an uninfected control (not recorded which). The source material was whole blood. V is TRBV7-9 and J is TRBJ2-3; D is uncertain. CDR3 in DNA: TGTGCCAGCAGCTTAGATCAGCCCACTACGCAGTATTTT. Its translation is CASSLDQPTTQYF.